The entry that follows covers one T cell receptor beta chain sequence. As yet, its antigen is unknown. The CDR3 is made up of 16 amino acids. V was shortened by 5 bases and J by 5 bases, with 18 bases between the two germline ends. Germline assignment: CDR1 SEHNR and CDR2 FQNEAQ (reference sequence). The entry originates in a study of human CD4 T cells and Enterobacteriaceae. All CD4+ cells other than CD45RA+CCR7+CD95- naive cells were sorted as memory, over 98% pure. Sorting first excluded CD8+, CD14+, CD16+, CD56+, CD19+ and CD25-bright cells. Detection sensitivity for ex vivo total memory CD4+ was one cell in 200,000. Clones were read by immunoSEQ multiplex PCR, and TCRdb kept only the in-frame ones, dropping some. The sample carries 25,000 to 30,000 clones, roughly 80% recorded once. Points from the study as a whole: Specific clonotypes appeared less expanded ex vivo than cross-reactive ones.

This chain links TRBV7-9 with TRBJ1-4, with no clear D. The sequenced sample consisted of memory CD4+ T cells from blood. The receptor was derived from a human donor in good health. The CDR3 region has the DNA TGTGCCAGCAGCCCAAGCGGACGGAGACTGAATGAAAAACTGTTTTTT. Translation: CASSPSGRRLNEKLFF.